The 4 T cell receptor beta chains reported below all come from one sample, sequenced in a study of OX40 agonist ivuxolimab in advanced cancers. Data came from immunoSEQ multiplex PCR; TCRdb stores just in-frame clones and leaves some out. This repertoire shows tens of thousands of clones, about 89% found once; its top ten account for more than 1.5%. Sample: CD4+ or CD8+ T cells sorted from blood, taken in a trial of the OX40 agonist ivuxolimab. The receptors derive from an adult with an advanced solid tumor such as melanoma, head and neck, liver or kidney cancer.

The chain has TRBV2 and TRBJ2-1; TRBD2 matches at 10 bases. This CDR3 comprises 15 residues. Trimming at V came to 3 bases and at J to 6 bases, leaving 5 bases not matched to a gene. Germline V CDR1 and CDR2: SNHLY, FYNNEI. CDR3 region: CASSEELAGPNEQFF. The CDR3 bases are TGTGCCAGCAGTGAGGAACTAGCGGGACCCAATGAGCAGTTCTTC.

In nucleotides, the CDR3 is TGTGCCAGCAGCTTGGGCGGGGTTTCGGGCACTGAAGCTTTCTTT. It encodes CASSLGGVSGTEAFF. This sequence joins TRBV25-1 and TRBJ1-1; D is unclear. Germline V CDR1 and CDR2: MGHDK, SYGVNS. CDR3 length: 15 amino acids. Between the trimmed V and J ends, which lost 6 bases and 4 bases, there was a span of 18 bases. The full variable domain, with the rest looked up from reference TRBV25-1 and TRBJ1-1, is EADIYQTPRYLVIGTGKKITLECSQTMGHDKMYWYQQDPGMELHLIHYSYGVNSTEKGDLSSESTVSRIRTEHFPLTLESARPSHTSQYLCASSLGGVSGTEAFFGQGTRLTVV.

This chain links TRBV7-2 with TRBJ1-6; TRBD1 is a possible D gene (5 bases). Germline V gene sequence: CDR1 SGHTA, CDR2 FQGNSA. V lost 5 bases and J lost 17, with 28 bases in between. This CDR3 region has 16 residues. CDR3 loop: CASSRALTRDGSDIHF. In DNA form, the CDR3 reads TGTGCCAGCAGCCGAGCCCTGACCCGGGACGGCTCGGACATCCACTTT. Full variable domain (rest looked up from reference TRBV7-2 and TRBJ1-6): GAGVSQSPSNKVTEKGKDVELRCDPISGHTALYWYRQSLGQGLEFLIYFQGNSAPDKSGLPSDRFSAERTGGSVSTLTIQRTQQEDSAVYLCASSRALTRDGSDIHFGNGTRLTVT.

The chain recombines TRBV6-1 with TRBJ2-6, with D unresolved. Deletions cut 1 base from V and 2 bases from J, with 3 bases between. The CDR3 covers 14 residues. Germline-derived CDR1 and CDR2 are MNHNS and SASEGT. The CDR3 coding sequence is TGTGCCAGCAGTGAAGGGGCTGGGGCCAACGTCCTGACTTTC. This encodes CASSEGAGANVLTF.